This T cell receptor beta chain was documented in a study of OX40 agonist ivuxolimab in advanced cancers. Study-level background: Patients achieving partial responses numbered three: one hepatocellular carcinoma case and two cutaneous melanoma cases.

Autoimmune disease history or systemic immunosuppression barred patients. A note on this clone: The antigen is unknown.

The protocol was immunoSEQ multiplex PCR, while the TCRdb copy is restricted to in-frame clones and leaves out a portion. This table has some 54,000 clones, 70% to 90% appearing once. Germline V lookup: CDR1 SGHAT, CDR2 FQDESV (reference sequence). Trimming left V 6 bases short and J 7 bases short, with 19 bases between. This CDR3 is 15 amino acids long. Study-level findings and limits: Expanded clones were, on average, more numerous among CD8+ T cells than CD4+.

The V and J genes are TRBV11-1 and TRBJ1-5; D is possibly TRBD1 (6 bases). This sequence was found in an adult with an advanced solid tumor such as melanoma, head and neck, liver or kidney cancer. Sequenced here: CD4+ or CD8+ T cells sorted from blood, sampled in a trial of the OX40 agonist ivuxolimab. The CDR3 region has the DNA TGTGCCAGCAGTTCCGGGACACCCTACGGCCAGCCCCAGCATTTT. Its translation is CASSSGTPYGQPQHF.